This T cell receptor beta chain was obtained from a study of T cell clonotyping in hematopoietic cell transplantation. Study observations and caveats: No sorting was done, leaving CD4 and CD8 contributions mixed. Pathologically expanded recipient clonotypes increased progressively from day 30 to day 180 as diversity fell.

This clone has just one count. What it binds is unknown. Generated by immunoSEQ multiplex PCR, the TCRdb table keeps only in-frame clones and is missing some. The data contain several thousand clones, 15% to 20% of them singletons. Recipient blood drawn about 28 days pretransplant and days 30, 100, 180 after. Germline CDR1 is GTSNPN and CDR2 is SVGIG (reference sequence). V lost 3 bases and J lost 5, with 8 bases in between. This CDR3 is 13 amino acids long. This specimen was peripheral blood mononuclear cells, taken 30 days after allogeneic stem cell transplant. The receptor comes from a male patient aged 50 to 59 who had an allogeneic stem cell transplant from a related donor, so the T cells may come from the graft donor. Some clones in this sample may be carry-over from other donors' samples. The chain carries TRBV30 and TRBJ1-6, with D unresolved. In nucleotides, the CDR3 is TGTGCCTGGAGGTACAGTAATAATTCACCCCTCCACTTT. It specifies CAWRYSNNSPLHF.